This T cell receptor (beta chain) originates from a study of cytomegalovirus exposure and HLA in healthy donors (TCRdb year 2017). With respect to the entire study: According to a later analysis, one platform produced both the roughly 110 validation repertoires and the 700 or so repertoires of the first cohort. The aim of the study was to test whether cataloging public T cell receptors could identify signatures of past pathogen exposure. In addition to the first cohort of 666 subjects, a separate validation cohort of under 150 different subjects was used. The study combined high-throughput TCR immunosequencing, statistical association of individual TCRs with disease status, and machine learning to predict cytomegalovirus infection status. What the authors observed across the whole study: The classifier was reported to diagnose cytomegalovirus status with high specificity and sensitivity in both the original and validation cohorts. Across donors, most TCR sequences were observed very rarely, whereas some public TCRs were present in many individuals. The authors suggested that the approach could potentially be generalized to other disease states and immunological phenotypes. In a later analysis, TCRs clustered in the first cohort were found to also tend to co-occur in the 110 or so validation repertoires, with approximately 95% of cluster scores above 0. A total of fewer than 200 TCR beta chains were listed by the study as associated with cytomegalovirus. Three of the identified cytomegalovirus-associated TCR beta chains were confirmed in vitro to be specific for cytomegalovirus antigens. A later analysis lacked HLA typing for the validation cohort, so it scored co-occurrence in that cohort across all 110 or so repertoires.

The donors belonged to the validation cohort of over a hundred subjects, which was separate from the roughly 670-subject first cohort. Reading from cysteine to phenylalanine, the CDR3 counts 16 amino acids. The kept DNA is CDR3 alone, 48 bases in frame from the first base. Reading the germline V gene (reference sequence) gives CDR1 GTSNPN and CDR2 SVGIG. V was cut back by 0 bases and J by 7 bases, leaving a gap of 19 bases between them. Library preparation used the immunoSEQ multiplex PCR assay. As for the authors' bioinformatics: A statistical classification framework was built to diagnose cytomegalovirus status from the catalog of TCR beta chain sequences. Held by TCRdb, this immuneACCESS table contains in-frame sequences only and omits some clones. Under half of the omission traces to an unresolved V gene where checked; the cause of the rest is unknown. Clone size and V and J calls were adopted from that table, with D and trimming inferred from the DNA. The sample records hundreds of thousands of clones, around 86% of which are singletons. The ten most abundant clones make up 2% of the sample.

Comments on this clone: Which antigen it targets is not known. Per-base quality was not reported, and no clone a single base away is much larger than it.

The sequencing input was PBMCs. The sequence derives from a woman younger than 35 in good health and CMV-seropositive. In this chain, TRBV30 is recombined with TRBJ1-5, with no confident D gene call. CDR3 protein: CAWSVPKLGFSQPQHF. The nucleotide sequence reads as follows: TGTGCCTGGAGTGTACCCAAACTAGGTTTCTCCCAGCCCCAGCATTTT.